These T cell receptor beta chains were read from a single sample in a study of PD-L1 blockade in urothelial cancer. The repertoire was sequenced with immunoSEQ multiplex PCR; TCRdb's copy has only in-frame clones and lacks some. The table lists about 72,000 clones, around 88% of them singletons, with under 15% in the top ten. The starting material was PBMCs, obtained around atezolizumab (anti-PD-L1) treatment. The receptors here all came from a man in his fifties or sixties with urothelial cancer. CDR3s leave out the opening cysteine and the closing phenylalanine or tryptophan. Fields, in order: D gene, V gene, J gene, CDR3 length, CDR3 protein. The D gene is left open where the match is weak.

.	TRBV7-3	TRBJ2-3	10	ASSLPPGMQY
.	TRBV19	TRBJ2-2	13	ASSNRRQRRGELF
.	TRBV19	TRBJ1-2	13	ASSSEEGFRYGYT
.	TRBV29-1	TRBJ2-2	11	SVAGILGGELF
.	TRBV6-1	TRBJ1-2	13	ASSLGTNSLAGYT
TRBD1	TRBV7-2	TRBJ2-7	13	ASSSTDRGHHEQY
.	TRBV7-6	TRBJ2-7	12	ASSSMGVVDEQY
TRBD2	TRBV4-2	TRBJ2-5	13	ASSRASGQQETQY
TRBD2	TRBV9	TRBJ2-3	13	ASSPIGGVTDTQY
TRBD2	TRBV19	TRBJ2-1	13	ASSRNSGGHHEQF
TRBD1	TRBV28	TRBJ1-5	15	ASRSRGGTGANQPQH
.	TRBV27	TRBJ1-6	12	ASSSGFYNSPLH
.	TRBV13	TRBJ2-5	12	ASSLQVHQETQY
.	TRBV15	TRBJ2-7	9	ATSATGEQY
.	TRBV5-1	TRBJ2-3	12	ASSLGSFTDTQY
.	TRBV13	TRBJ1-5	12	ASSFQGINQPQH
.	TRBV27	TRBJ2-1	13	ASSPGWSSYNEQF
TRBD1	TRBV11-2	TRBJ1-1	12	ASSSWTGGTEAF
.	TRBV19	TRBJ1-5	13	ASSIVGGGNQPQH
TRBD1	TRBV6-1	TRBJ2-7	12	ASSDTQGPYEQY
TRBD1	TRBV11-1	TRBJ2-7	15	ASSLYPTRGLNYEQY
TRBD1	TRBV4-2	TRBJ1-5	11	ASSQDRGAPQH
TRBD2	TRBV30	TRBJ2-3	14	AWSSDGLAGTDTQY
TRBD2	TRBV6-1	TRBJ2-3	15	ASSEASLAGGRNTQY
TRBD1	TRBV7-3	TRBJ1-1	10	ASSLGTGEAF
.	TRBV7-9	TRBJ1-1	11	ASSFRDLTEAF
.	TRBV9	TRBJ1-2	12	ASSVLGSGSGYT
.	TRBV7-2	TRBJ2-3	12	ASSIAWQTDTQY
TRBD1	TRBV18	TRBJ1-1	13	ASSPAQGGVTEAF
.	TRBV5-1	TRBJ1-1	13	ASSLGVAGGSEAF
.	TRBV4-2	TRBJ1-2	13	ASSQEHNSNYGYT
.	TRBV9	TRBJ2-2	13	ASSVTTTRTGELF
TRBD1	TRBV7-2	TRBJ1-5	14	ASSLSGGAGNQPQH
.	TRBV19	TRBJ1-2	13	ASSPGQSKGYGYT
.	TRBV19	TRBJ1-2	11	ASSNSAIYGYT
TRBD1	TRBV9	TRBJ2-5	14	ASSVTGTASQETQY
TRBD1	TRBV5-4	TRBJ1-5	13	ASSPGTGSNQPQH
.	TRBV30	TRBJ1-5	9	AWRLDGAQH
.	TRBV9	TRBJ1-2	12	ASSVGTHNYGYT
TRBD2	TRBV12-5	TRBJ2-1	17	ASGLARLAGGPGYNEQF
TRBD2	TRBV18	TRBJ2-3	13	ASSPLAGGTDTQY
TRBD1	TRBV7-9	TRBJ1-1	13	ASSLEGQVLSKAF
TRBD1	TRBV30	TRBJ2-5	11	AWDRQGRETQY
.	TRBV30	TRBJ2-7	12	AWSVVGRAHEQY
.	TRBV15	TRBJ1-5	12	ATSSWTSRQPQH
.	TRBV19	TRBJ1-1	12	ASSPDLGGTEAF
.	TRBV5-1	TRBJ1-1	13	ASSLAQTKNTEAF
.	TRBV27	TRBJ2-3	9	ASGRDVTQY
.	TRBV27	TRBJ1-4	13	ASRGNGRDGEKLF
TRBD1	TRBV23-1	TRBJ1-1	12	ASGGQHHRTEAF
.	TRBV5-3	TRBJ2-5	13	ARSLGLGAGETQY